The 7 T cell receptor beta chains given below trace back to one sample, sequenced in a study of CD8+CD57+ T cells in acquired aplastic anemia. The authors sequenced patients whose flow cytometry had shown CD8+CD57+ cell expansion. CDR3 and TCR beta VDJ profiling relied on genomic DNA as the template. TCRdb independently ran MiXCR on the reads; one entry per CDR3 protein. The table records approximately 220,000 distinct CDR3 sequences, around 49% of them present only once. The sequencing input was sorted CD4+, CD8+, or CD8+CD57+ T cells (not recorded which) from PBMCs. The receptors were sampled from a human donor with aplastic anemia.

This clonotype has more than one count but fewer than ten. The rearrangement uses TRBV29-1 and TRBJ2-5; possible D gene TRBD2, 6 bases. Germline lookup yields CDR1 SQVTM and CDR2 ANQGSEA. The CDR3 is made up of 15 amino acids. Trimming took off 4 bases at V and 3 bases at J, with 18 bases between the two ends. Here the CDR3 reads CSVGSEGEREETQYF. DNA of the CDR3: TGCAGCGTTGGGAGCGAGGGTGAGCGGGAAGAGACCCAGTACTTC.

CDR3 sequence reads: CASSFGTSGDNEQFF. The CDR3 DNA reads as TGTGCCAGCAGCTTCGGGACTAGCGGGGACAATGAGCAGTTCTTC. The chain is built from TRBV9 and TRBJ2-1, with 13 bases matching TRBD2. The CDR3 consists of 15 residues. Germline V gives CDR1 SGDLS, CDR2 YYNGEE. With 4 bases clipped from V and 5 bases from J, the junction kept 3 bases outside the gene matches.

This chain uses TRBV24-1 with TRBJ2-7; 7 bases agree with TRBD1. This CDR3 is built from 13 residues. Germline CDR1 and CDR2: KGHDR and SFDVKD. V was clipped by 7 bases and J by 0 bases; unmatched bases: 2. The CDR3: CATRGDSSYEQYF. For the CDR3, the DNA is TGTGCCACCAGGGGGGACAGCTCCTACGAGCAGTACTTC.

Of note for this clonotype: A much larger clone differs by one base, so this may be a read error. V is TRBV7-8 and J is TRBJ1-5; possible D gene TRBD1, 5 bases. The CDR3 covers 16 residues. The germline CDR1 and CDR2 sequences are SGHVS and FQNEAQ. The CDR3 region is CANSLTDIITNQPQHF. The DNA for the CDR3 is TGTGCCAACAGCCTGACAGATATCATAACGAATCAGCCCCAGCATTTT.

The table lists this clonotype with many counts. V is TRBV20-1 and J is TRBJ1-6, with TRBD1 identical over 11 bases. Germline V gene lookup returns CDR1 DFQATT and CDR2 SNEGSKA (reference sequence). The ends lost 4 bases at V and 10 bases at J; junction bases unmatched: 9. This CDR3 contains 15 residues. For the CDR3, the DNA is TGCAGTGCTACGGTACCGGGACAGGGGGGCTCACCCCTCCACTTT. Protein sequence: CSATVPGQGGSPLHF.

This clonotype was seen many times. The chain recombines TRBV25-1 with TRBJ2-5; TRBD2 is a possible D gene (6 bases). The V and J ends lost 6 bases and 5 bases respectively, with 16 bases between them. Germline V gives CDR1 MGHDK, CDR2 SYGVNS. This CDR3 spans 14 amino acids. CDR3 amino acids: CASSERGGAETQYF. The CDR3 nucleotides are TGTGCCAGCAGCGAAAGAGGCGGGGCCGAGACCCAGTACTTC.

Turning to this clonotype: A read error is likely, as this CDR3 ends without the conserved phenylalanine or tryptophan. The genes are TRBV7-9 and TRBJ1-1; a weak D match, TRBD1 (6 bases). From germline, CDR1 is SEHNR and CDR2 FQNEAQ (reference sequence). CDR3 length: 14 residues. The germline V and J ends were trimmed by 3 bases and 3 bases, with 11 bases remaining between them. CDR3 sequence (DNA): TGTGCCAGCAGCTTGGCAGGGGAAGACACTGAAGCTTTCTAT. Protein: CASSLAGEDTEAFY.